This T cell receptor (beta chain) was sequenced during a study of early T cells in non-severe SARS-CoV-2 infection. Turning to the study itself: Chains were not paired, and sequencing was done on bulk RNA from unsorted whole blood. Broader study findings: Comparison of clonotypes with VDJdb favored anti-spike CD8 responses while missing private and CD4 specificities.

The CDR3 loop spans 13 amino acids. The germline V gene encodes CDR1 SQVTM and CDR2 ANQGSEA. V gave up 4 bases and J gave up 5 bases, with 12 bases separating them. Individual cDNA molecules received unique molecular identifiers. In TCRdb, the 5' RACE reads were re-called with MiXCR into one record per CDR3 protein. The sample lists some 70,000 distinct CDR3 sequences, roughly a tenth occurring once. This clonotype has ten or more counts. The antigen is undetermined. The source is an adult who was a healthcare worker with PCR-confirmed SARS-CoV-2 infection or an uninfected control (not recorded which). This chain uses TRBV29-1 with TRBJ1-5; D is ambiguous. Specimen: whole blood. The chain's CDR3 is CSVVIRADQPQHF. CDR3 DNA sequence: TGCAGCGTTGTGATTAGGGCAGATCAGCCCCAGCATTTT. The whole variable domain, filled in from reference TRBV29-1 and TRBJ1-5, reads SAVISQKPSRDICQRGTSLTIQCQVDSQVTMMFWYRQQPGQSLTLIATANQGSEATYESGFVIDKFPISRPNLTFSTLTVSNMSPEDSSIYLCSVVIRADQPQHFGDGTRLSIL.